This is a list of T cell receptor beta chains from one sample in a study of blood T cell repertoires in COVID-19. The repertoire was sequenced with immunoSEQ multiplex PCR; TCRdb's copy has only in-frame clones and lacks some. The table lists 350,000 to 500,000 clones, 70% to 90% of them singletons. Specimen: peripheral blood. These receptors were obtained from a man between 18 and 29 years old with COVID-19, enrolled during active disease. Both conserved end residues are part of each CDR3. The D gene is left open where the match is weak. Clone size is given for some rows only: seen once, a few or many times, or a class if the clone is expanded.

V,J,size,D,DNA,CDR3
TRBV10-1,TRBJ2-3,-,-,TGCGCCAGCGTACTAGTCGTCACAGATACGCAGTATTTT,CASVLVVTDTQYF
TRBV4-1,TRBJ2-7,once,-,TGCGCCAGCAGCCCCCGAGGAGGGAGCCCCTACGAGCAGTACTTC,CASSPRGGSPYEQYF
TRBV5-1,TRBJ2-5,-,-,TGCGCCAGCAGGGTGGGGGACAAGCAAGAGACCCAGTACTTC,CASRVGDKQETQYF
TRBV18,TRBJ1-6,-,TRBD1,TGTGCCAGCTCACCGCAGGGGGGAGATAATTCACCCCTCCACTTT,CASSPQGGDNSPLHF
TRBV5-1,TRBJ2-1,-,TRBD1,TGCGCCAGCAGCCCGGACAGGGGGTTTTACAATGAGCAGTTCTTC,CASSPDRGFYNEQFF
TRBV27,TRBJ2-1,-,-,TGTGCCAGCAGCCTATGGGGGCGGCGCTCCTACAATGAGCAGTTCTTC,CASSLWGRRSYNEQFF
TRBV19,TRBJ2-1,-,TRBD2,TGTGCCAGTAGCAGGAGCGGGAACGGGCTCAATGAGCAGTTCTTC,CASSRSGNGLNEQFF
TRBV6-1,TRBJ2-1,-,TRBD2,TGTGCCAGCAGTGAAGTGGGTAGCGGGGTGAACAATGAGCAGTTCTTC,CASSEVGSGVNNEQFF
TRBV12-5,TRBJ2-7,once,-,TGTGCTAGTGGTTTCGGGGGGACAGGAACTGACGAGCAGTACTTC,CASGFGGTGTDEQYF
TRBV11-2,TRBJ1-2,once,-,TGTGCCAGCAGCTTCACAGGGTCCGAGGGTTACACCTTC,CASSFTGSEGYTF
TRBV9,TRBJ2-1,-,TRBD2,TGTGCCAGCAGCGCTAGGATGACGGGACTAGCGGGGAACAATGAGCAGTTCTTC,CASSARMTGLAGNNEQFF
TRBV6-5,TRBJ1-5,-,-,TGTGCCAGCAGTTACTCGAACAGGCCAGGTCAGCCCCAGCATTTT,CASSYSNRPGQPQHF
TRBV21-1,TRBJ1-4,-,-,TGTGCCAGCAGCAAAGGGTTTCGGGGGGAAAAACTGTTTTTT,CASSKGFRGEKLFF
TRBV5-5,TRBJ1-5,-,-,TGTGCCAGCAGCTCCGAACAGGGAATTCAGCCCCAGCATTTT,CASSSEQGIQPQHF
TRBV4-2,TRBJ2-2,-,TRBD2,TGTGCCAGCAGTCGGACTAGCGACACCGGGGAGCTGTTTTTT,CASSRTSDTGELFF
TRBV6-5,TRBJ1-3,-,-,TGTGCCAGCAGAACGACTAGCTCTGGAAACACCATATATTTT,CASRTTSSGNTIYF
TRBV10-3,TRBJ2-3,-,TRBD1,TGTGCCATCAGTGTGGGGGGACAGGGGATAACAGATACGCAGTATTTT,CAISVGGQGITDTQYF
TRBV5-6,TRBJ2-7,-,TRBD1,TGTGCCAGCAGGGCGACAGGGACCTACGAGCAGTACTTC,CASRATGTYEQYF
TRBV30,TRBJ1-1,once,-,TGTGCCTGGATGCAGGGTCCCCCCACTGAAGCTTTCTTT,CAWMQGPPTEAFF
TRBV3-1/TRBV3-2,TRBJ2-5,-,-,TGTGCCAGCAGCCATGCACAGGCTAACCAAGAGACCCAGTACTTC,CASSHAQANQETQYF
TRBV9,TRBJ2-5,-,TRBD2,TGTGCCAGCAGCGTAGCGGCTAGCGGGGGCGAGACCCAGTACTTC,CASSVAASGGETQYF
TRBV11-2,TRBJ2-1,-,-,TGTGCCAGCAGCTTAGACAGGATGCTATACAATGAGCAGTTCTTC,CASSLDRMLYNEQFF
TRBV3-1/TRBV3-2,TRBJ2-5,-,-,TGTGCCAGCAGCCAAGGAGGGGGGGGGCTCCAAGAGACCCAGTACTTC,CASSQGGGGLQETQYF
TRBV4-1,TRBJ1-1,-,-,TGCGCCAGCAGCCCCCGGGACTCGCCGAACACTGAAGCTTTCTTT,CASSPRDSPNTEAFF
TRBV15,TRBJ2-7,-,-,TGTGCCACCAGCAGAGACCGGGACGAGCAGTACTTC,CATSRDRDEQYF
TRBV10-1,TRBJ1-1,-,-,TGCGCCAGCAGTGAGTTGGGGGGGACTGAAGCTTTCTTT,CASSELGGTEAFF
TRBV5-4,TRBJ1-6,-,TRBD1,TGTGCCAGCAGCGGGGGGACAGGGAATTCACCCCTCCACTTT,CASSGGTGNSPLHF
TRBV5-4,TRBJ2-5,-,TRBD2,TGTGCCAGCAGCTCGGGACTAGAGAGAGCCGGGAAGGTGACCCAGTACTTC,CASSSGLERAGKVTQYF
TRBV2,TRBJ1-1,-,-,TGTGCCAGCATTCAGCGCGCCATGAACACTGAAGCTTTCTTT,CASIQRAMNTEAFF
TRBV7-2,TRBJ2-7,-,TRBD2,TGTGCCAGCAGCTCCGGGGGGGACATGTTCCACGAGCAGTACTTC,CASSSGGDMFHEQYF
TRBV11-3,TRBJ2-7,-,TRBD2,TGTGCCAGCAGCTCCCTTAGCGGGACCTCCTACGAGCAGTACTTC,CASSSLSGTSYEQYF
TRBV3-1/TRBV3-2,TRBJ2-3,-,TRBD2,TGTGCCAGCAGCCAACTCGCGGGGGGCTCCTCAGATACGCAGTATTTT,CASSQLAGGSSDTQYF
TRBV5-5,TRBJ2-5,once,TRBD1,TGTGCCAGCAGCGCGGACAGGGGGGTTCAAGAGACCCAGTACTTC,CASSADRGVQETQYF
TRBV7-9,TRBJ2-7,-,TRBD2,TGTGCCAGCAGTTGGGGCGGGGGGACCTACGAGCAGTACTTC,CASSWGGGTYEQYF
TRBV4-1,TRBJ2-5,-,TRBD1,TGCGCCAGCAGCGTCCGGGACAGCGAAGAGACCCAGTACTTC,CASSVRDSEETQYF
TRBV2,TRBJ1-5,-,-,TGTGCCAGCTCCAGGGACAATCAGCCCCAGCATTTT,CASSRDNQPQHF
TRBV29-1,TRBJ1-1,-,-,TGCAGCGTCCCCCGCCGGGGGACTCCGAACACTGAAGCTTTCTTT,CSVPRRGTPNTEAFF
TRBV6-6,TRBJ1-1,-,-,TGTGCCAGCAGCCCGACGGGGACTGAAGCTTTCTTT,CASSPTGTEAFF
TRBV7-9,TRBJ1-1,-,-,TGTGCCAGCAGCTTAAACCCCTCCCGACAGGTGAACACTGAAGCTTTCTTT,CASSLNPSRQVNTEAFF
TRBV6-5,TRBJ2-7,-,TRBD1,TGTGCCAGCAGCGACAGGGGGTGGTCCTACGAGCAGTACTTC,CASSDRGWSYEQYF
TRBV27,TRBJ2-3,-,TRBD2,TGTGCCAGCAGTCTCCGACTAGCGGGGGGGACCACAGATACGCAGTATTTT,CASSLRLAGGTTDTQYF
TRBV6-6,TRBJ1-5,once,TRBD1,TGTGCCAGCAACCCAGGGGGCGCAGGTAATCAGCCCCAGCATTTT,CASNPGGAGNQPQHF
TRBV24-1,TRBJ2-1,-,TRBD2,TGTGCCACCAGTGACTCACTAGCGGATACCTACAATGAGCAGTTCTTC,CATSDSLADTYNEQFF
TRBV3-1/TRBV3-2,TRBJ2-3,-,TRBD2,TGTGCCAGCAGCCCAGTGGGGGGGGGATTCGCAGATACGCAGTATTTT,CASSPVGGGFADTQYF
TRBV4-1,TRBJ2-2,-,-,TGCGCCAGCAGCCAAGACCCCGGCGGTTACGGGGAGCTGTTTTTT,CASSQDPGGYGELFF
TRBV19,TRBJ1-2,-,-,TGTGCCAGTAGTATGGGACACTCATACACCTTC,CASSMGHSYTF